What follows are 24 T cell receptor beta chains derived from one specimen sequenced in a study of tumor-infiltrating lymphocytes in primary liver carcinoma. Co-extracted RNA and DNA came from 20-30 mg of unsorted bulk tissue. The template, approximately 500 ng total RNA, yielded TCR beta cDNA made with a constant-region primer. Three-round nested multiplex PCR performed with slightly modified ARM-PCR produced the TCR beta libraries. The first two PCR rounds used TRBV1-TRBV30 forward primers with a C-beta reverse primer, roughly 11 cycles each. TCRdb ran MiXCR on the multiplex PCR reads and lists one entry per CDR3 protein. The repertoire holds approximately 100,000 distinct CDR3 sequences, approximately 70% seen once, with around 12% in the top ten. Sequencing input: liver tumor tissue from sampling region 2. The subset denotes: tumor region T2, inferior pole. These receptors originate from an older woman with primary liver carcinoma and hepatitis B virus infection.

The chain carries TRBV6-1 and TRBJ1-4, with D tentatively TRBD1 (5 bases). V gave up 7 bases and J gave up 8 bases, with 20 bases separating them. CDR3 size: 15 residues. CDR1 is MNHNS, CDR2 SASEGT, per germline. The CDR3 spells CASNARWGATEKLFF. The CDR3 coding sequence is TGTGCCAGCAATGCAAGATGGGGCGCGACCGAAAAACTGTTTTTT.

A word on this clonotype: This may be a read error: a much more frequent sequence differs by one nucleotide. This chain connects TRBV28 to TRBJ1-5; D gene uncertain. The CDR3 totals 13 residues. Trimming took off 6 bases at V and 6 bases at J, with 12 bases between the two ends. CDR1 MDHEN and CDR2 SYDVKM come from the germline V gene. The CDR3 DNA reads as TGTGCCAGCAGAGGCCAGCTCAGTCAGCCCCAGCATTTT. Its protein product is CASRGQLSQPQHF. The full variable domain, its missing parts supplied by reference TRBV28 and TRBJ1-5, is DVKVTQSSRYLVKRTGEKVFLECVQDMDHENMFWYRQDPGLGLRLIYFSYDVKMKEKGDIPEGYSVSREKKERFSLILESASTNQTSMYLCASRGQLSQPQHFGDGTRLSIL.

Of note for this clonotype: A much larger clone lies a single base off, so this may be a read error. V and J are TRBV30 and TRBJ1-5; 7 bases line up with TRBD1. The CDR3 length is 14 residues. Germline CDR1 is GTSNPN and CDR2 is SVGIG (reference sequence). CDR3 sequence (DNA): TGTGCCTGGAGTGTCGGACAGGTCAATCAGCCCAAGCATTTT. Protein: CAWSVGQVNQPKHF.

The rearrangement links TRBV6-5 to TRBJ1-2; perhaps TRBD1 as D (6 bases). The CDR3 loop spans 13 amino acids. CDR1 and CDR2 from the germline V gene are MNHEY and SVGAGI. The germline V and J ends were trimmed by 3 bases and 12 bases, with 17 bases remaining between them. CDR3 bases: TGTGCCAGCAGTTATGGGGGGGGCGACGGCCACACCTTC. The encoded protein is CASSYGGGDGHTF.

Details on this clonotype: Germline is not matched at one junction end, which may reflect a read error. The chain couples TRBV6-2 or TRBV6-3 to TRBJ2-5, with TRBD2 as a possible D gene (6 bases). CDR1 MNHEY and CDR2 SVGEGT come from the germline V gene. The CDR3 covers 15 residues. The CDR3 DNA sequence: TGTACCAGCAGTTCGGGACTGAGGGTCCAAGAGAGCCAGTACTTC. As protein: CTSSSGLRVQESQYF.

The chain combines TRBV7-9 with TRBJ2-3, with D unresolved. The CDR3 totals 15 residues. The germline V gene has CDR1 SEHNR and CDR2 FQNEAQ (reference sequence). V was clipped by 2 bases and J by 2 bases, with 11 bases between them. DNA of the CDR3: TGTGCCAGCAGCTTAAAGATCAGTAACACAGATACGCAGTATTTT. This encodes CASSLKISNTDTQYF.

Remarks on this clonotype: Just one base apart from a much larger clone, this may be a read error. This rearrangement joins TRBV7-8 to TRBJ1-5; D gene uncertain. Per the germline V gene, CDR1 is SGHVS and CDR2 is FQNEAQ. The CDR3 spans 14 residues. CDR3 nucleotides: TGTGCCAGCAGCTGGACTAGGAGGGATCAGCCCGAGCATTTT. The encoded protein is CASSWTRRDQPEHF.

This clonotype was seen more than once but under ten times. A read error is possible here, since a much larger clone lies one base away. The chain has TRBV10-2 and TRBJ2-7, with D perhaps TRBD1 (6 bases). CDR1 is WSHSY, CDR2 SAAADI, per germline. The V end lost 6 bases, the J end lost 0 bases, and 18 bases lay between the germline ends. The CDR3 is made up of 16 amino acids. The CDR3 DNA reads TGCGCCAGCAGAGCCACAGGGACCAACTCCTCCTACGAGCAGTACTTC. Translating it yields CASRATGTNSSYEQYF.

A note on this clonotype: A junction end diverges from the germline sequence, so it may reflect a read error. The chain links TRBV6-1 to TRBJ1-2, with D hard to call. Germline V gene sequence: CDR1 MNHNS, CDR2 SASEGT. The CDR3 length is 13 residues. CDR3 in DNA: TGTGCCAGCTTGGCAAGGACGGGCTATGGCTACACATTC. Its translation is CASLARTGYGYTF.

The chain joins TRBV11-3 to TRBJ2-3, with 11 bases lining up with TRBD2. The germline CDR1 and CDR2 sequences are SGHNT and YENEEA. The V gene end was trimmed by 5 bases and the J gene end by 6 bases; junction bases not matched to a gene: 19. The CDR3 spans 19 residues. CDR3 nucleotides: TGTGCCAGCAGCCTCGGGACTAGCGGATTAGCACTCCAACGGGATACGCAGTATTTT. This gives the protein CASSLGTSGLALQRDTQYF. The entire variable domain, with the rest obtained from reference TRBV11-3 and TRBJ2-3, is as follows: EAGVVQSPRYKIIEKKQPVAFWCNPISGHNTLYWYLQNLGQGPELLIRYENEEAVDDSQLPKDRFSAERLKGVDSTLKIQPAELGDSAVYLCASSLGTSGLALQRDTQYFGPGTRLTVL.

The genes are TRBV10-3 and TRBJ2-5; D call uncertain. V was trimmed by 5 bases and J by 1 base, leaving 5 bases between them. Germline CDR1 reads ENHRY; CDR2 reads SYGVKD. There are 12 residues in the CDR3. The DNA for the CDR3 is TGTGCCATCAGTCAGACCCAAGAGACCCAGTACTTC. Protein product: CAISQTQETQYF.

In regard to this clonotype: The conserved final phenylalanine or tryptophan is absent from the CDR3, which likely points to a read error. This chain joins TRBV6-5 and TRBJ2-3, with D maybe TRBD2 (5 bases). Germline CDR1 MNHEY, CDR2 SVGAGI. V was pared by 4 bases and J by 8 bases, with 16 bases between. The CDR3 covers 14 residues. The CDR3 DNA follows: TGTGCCAGCAGTTCTAGCCCTCGTAACGGTACGCAGTATTGT. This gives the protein CASSSSPRNGTQYC.

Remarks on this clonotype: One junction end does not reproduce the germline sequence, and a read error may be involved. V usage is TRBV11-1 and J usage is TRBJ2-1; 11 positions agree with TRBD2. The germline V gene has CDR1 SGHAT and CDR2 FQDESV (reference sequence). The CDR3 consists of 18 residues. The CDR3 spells CANSFSPASGRFCNEQFF. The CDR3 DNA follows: TGTGCCAACAGCTTTAGTCCGGCTAGCGGGAGGTTCTGCAATGAGCAGTTCTTC.

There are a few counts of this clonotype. The CDR3 spells CASLGLAGGEQYF. CDR3 DNA sequence: TGTGCCAGCCTAGGACTAGCGGGAGGCGAGCAGTACTTC. The chain joins TRBV28 to TRBJ2-7, with 14 bases lining up with TRBD2. Germline CDR1 and CDR2: MDHEN and SYDVKM. The length of the CDR3 is 13 residues. Unmatched junction bases numbered 3, after V lost 8 bases and J lost 6 bases.

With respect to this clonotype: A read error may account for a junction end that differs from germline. The chain's CDR3 is CASRSPSSGHTIYF. Written as DNA, the CDR3 is TGTGCCAGCAGATCCCCCAGCTCTGGACACACCATATACTTT. The rearrangement uses TRBV11-2 and TRBJ1-3; D is possibly TRBD1 (5 bases). CDR3 size: 14 residues. CDR1 SGHAT and CDR2 FQNNGV come from the germline V gene.

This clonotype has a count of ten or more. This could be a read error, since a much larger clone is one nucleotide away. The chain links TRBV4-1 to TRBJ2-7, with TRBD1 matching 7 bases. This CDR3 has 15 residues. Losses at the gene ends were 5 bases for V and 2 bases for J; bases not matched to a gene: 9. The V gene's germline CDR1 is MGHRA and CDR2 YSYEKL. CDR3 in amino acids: CASSCNYRGPYEQYF. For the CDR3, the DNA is TGCGCCAGCAGCTGTAACTACAGGGGACCCTACGAGCAGTACTTC.

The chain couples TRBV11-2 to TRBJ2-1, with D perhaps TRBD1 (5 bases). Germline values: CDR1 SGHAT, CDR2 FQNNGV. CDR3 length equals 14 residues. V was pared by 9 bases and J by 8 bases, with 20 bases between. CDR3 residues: CASSRRIGVDEQFF. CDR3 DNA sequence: TGTGCCAGTAGCCGACGTATAGGGGTCGATGAGCAGTTCTTC.

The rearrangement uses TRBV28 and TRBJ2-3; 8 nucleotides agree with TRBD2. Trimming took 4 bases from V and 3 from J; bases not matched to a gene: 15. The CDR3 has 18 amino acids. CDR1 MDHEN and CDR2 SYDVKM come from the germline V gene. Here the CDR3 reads CASSSIRTSGRTTDTQYF. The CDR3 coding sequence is TGTGCCAGCAGTTCCATAAGAACTAGCGGACGAACAACAGATACGCAGTATTTT. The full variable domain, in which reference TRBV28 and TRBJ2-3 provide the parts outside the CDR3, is DVKVTQSSRYLVKRTGEKVFLECVQDMDHENMFWYRQDPGLGLRLIYFSYDVKMKEKGDIPEGYSVSREKKERFSLILESASTNQTSMYLCASSSIRTSGRTTDTQYFGPGTRLTVL.

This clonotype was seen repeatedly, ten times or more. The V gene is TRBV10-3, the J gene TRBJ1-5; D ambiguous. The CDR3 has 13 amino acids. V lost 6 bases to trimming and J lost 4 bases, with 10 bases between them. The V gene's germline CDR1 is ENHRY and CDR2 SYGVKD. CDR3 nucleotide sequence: TGTGCCATCAGCGGGGATGGGAATCAGCCCCAGCATTTT. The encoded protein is CAISGDGNQPQHF.

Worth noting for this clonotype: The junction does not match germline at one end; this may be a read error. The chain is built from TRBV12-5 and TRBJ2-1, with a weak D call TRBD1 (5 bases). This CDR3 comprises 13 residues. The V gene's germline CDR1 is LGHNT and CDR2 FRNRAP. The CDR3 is CANGLDRGYGQFF. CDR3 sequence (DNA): TGTGCTAATGGTTTGGATAGGGGATATGGGCAGTTCTTC.

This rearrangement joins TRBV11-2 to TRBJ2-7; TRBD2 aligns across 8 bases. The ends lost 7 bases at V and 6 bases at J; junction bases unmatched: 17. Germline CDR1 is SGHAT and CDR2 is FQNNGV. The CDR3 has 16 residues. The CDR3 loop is CASILGGRTSGSEQYF. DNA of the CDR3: TGTGCCAGCATCTTGGGCGGGAGGACCTCGGGAAGCGAGCAGTACTTC.

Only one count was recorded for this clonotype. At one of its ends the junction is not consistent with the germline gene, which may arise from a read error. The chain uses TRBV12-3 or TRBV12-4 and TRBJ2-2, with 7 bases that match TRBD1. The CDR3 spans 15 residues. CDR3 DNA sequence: TGTGCTAGCAGCCCCCGACAGGGCCTCACCGGGGAGCTGCTTTTT. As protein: CASSPRQGLTGELLF.

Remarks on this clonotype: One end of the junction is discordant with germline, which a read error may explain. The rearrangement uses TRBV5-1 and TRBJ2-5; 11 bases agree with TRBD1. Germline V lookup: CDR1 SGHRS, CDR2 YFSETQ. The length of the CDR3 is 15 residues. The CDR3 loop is CASSLRTGGQDTQYF. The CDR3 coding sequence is TGCGCCAGCAGCTTGAGGACAGGGGGCCAAGACACCCAGTACTTC.

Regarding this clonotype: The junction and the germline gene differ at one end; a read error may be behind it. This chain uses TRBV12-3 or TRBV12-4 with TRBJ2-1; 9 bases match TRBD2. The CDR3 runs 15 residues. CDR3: CASGDEREAPSEQFF. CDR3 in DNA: TGTGCCAGCGGAGACGAGCGGGAGGCCCCCAGTGAGCAATTCTTC.